The text below deals with one TCR beta chain. In germline, CDR1 is MDHEN, CDR2 SYDVKM. Between the trimmed V and J ends, which lost 6 bases and 0 bases, there was a span of 16 bases. The CDR3 consists of 16 residues. Libraries were prepared by immunoSEQ multiplex PCR; TCRdb keeps only in-frame clonotypes and omits some of them. The table lists about 310,000 clones, 89% of them singletons, with 4% to 6% in the top ten. This sample is part of a study of blood T cell repertoires in COVID-19. This TCR was sampled from a man aged 55 to 70 who had recovered from COVID-19. V and J are TRBV28 and TRBJ2-3, with a possible D match to TRBD2 (5 bases). Input material: PBMCs or T cells enriched from blood (not recorded which). DNA for the CDR3: TGTGCCAGCAGCAGCACCCGGGGATCTAGCACAGATACGCAGTATTTT. This codes for CASSSTRGSSTDTQYF.